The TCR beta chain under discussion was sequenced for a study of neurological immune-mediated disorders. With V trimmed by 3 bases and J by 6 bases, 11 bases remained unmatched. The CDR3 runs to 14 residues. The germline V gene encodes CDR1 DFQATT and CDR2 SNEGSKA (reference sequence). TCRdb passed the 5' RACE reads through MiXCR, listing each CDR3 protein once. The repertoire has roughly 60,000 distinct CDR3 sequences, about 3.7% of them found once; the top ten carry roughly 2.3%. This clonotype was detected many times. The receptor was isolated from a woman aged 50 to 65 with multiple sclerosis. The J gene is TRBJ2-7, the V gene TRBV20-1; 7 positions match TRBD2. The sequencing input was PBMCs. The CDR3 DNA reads TGCAGTGCTAGGCCCCTAGCGGTGATGGGCGAGCAGTACTTC. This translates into CSARPLAVMGEQYF.